This T cell receptor beta chain was captured by sequencing in a study of blood T cell repertoires in COVID-19. The CDR3 length is 14 residues. Germline V gives CDR1 SGHRS, CDR2 YFSETQ. Trimming took 4 bases from V and 1 from J, leaving 11 bases between them. Using immunoSEQ multiplex PCR, the repertoire was profiled, and TCRdb retains in-frame clones only, with some absent. The sample has about 360,000 clones, about 90% seen once; the top ten hold around 1.3%. The chain links TRBV5-1 to TRBJ2-5; possible D gene TRBD1, 5 bases. The sequenced material came from PBMCs or T cells enriched from blood (not recorded which). The receptor comes from a man aged 25-40 years who had recovered from COVID-19. The DNA of the CDR3 is TGCGCCAGCAGCCCCTCGACAGCCCAAGAGACCCAGTACTTC. This gives the protein CASSPSTAQETQYF.